This is a list of T cell receptor beta chains from one sample in a study of T cells in Graves' hyperthyroidism and ophthalmopathy. One entry per CDR3 protein, called by TCRdb with MiXCR from the multiplex PCR reads. The data contain about half a million distinct CDR3 sequences, roughly a quarter of them singletons. The sequenced sample was blood. These receptors all stem from a woman aged 25 to 39 with Graves' ophthalmopathy. CDR3s include the opening cysteine and the closing phenylalanine or tryptophan. The D gene is left open where the match is weak. Size is stated for part of the rows, as once, few or many counts, or as a class when the clone is expanded.

V	J	D	size	CDR3	DNA
TRBV20-1	TRBJ2-5	TRBD2	many	CSAGLAGRYQETQYF	TGCAGTGCTGGGTTAGCGGGAAGGTACCAAGAGACCCAGTACTTC
TRBV6-5	TRBJ2-7	NA	many	CASSYLGGGLEQYF	TGTGCCAGCAGTTACTTGGGGGGGGGCCTCGAGCAGTACTTC
TRBV11-2	TRBJ1-2	TRBD1	many	CASSYIQGAEGYTF	TGTGCCAGCAGCTATATACAGGGGGCAGAGGGCTACACCTTC
TRBV11-1	TRBJ1-1	NA	NA	CASSVTAGVGTEAFF	TGTGCCAGCAGCGTGACGGCAGGCGTGGGCACTGAAGCTTTCTTT
TRBV5-1	TRBJ2-7	NA	NA	CASTGTATYEQYF	TGCGCCAGCACCGGGACCGCTACCTACGAGCAGTACTTC
TRBV7-6	TRBJ1-5	NA	many	CASSSGVGQPQHF	TGTGCCAGCAGCTCAGGGGTAGGGCAGCCCCAGCATTTT
TRBV6-5	TRBJ1-2	NA	NA	CASSYSMGDNPYGYTF	TGTGCCAGCAGTTACTCCATGGGGGACAACCCCTATGGCTACACCTTC
TRBV12-3/TRBV12-4	TRBJ2-5	TRBD1	NA	CASTDRGSGETQYF	TGTGCCAGCACCGACAGGGGATCGGGGGAGACCCAGTACTTC
TRBV30	TRBJ1-3	NA	many	CAWSRGTGSGNTIYF	TGTGCCTGGTCCCGGGGGACGGGCTCTGGAAACACCATATATTTT
TRBV6-1	TRBJ1-2	TRBD1	NA	CASSAGQGDYGYTF	TGTGCCAGCAGTGCCGGACAGGGGGACTATGGCTACACCTTC
TRBV12-3/TRBV12-4	TRBJ2-7	NA	NA	CASSFGLSVYDQYF	TGTGCCAGCAGTTTTGGGCTTAGCGTATACGATCAGTACTTC
TRBV20-1	TRBJ1-1	NA	many	CSAGDTNTEAFF	TGCAGTGCTGGAGACACGAACACTGAAGCTTTCTTT
TRBV3-1	TRBJ2-2	NA	many	CASSQLGTGELFF	TGTGCCAGCAGCCAACTTGGCACCGGGGAGCTGTTTTTT
TRBV29-1	TRBJ2-6	NA	many	CSVTNWANVLTF	TGCAGCGTCACGAACTGGGCCAACGTCCTGACTTTC
TRBV19	TRBJ1-5	NA	many	CASAAGSWYNQPQHF	TGTGCCAGTGCAGCGGGGAGTTGGTACAATCAGCCCCAGCATTTT
TRBV20-1	TRBJ2-5	NA	many	CSARDPTRGAQETQYF	TGCAGTGCTAGAGATCCAACTAGGGGGGCCCAAGAGACCCAGTACTTC
TRBV4-2	TRBJ1-5	TRBD1	NA	CASSTGQGTPPYQPQHF	TGTGCCAGCAGCACCGGACAGGGGACCCCCCCGTATCAGCCCCAGCATTTT
TRBV25-1	TRBJ2-7	TRBD1	NA	CASRSGTGVAEQYF	TGTGCCAGCAGGAGCGGGACAGGGGTAGCCGAGCAGTACTTC
TRBV30	TRBJ2-2	NA	once	CAWSGDRTVDTGELFF	TGTGCCTGGAGTGGAGACAGGACCGTGGACACCGGGGAGCTGTTTTTT
TRBV6-2/TRBV6-3	TRBJ1-1	NA	NA	CASSKQNAEAFF	TGTGCTAGCAGCAAACAGAACGCTGAAGCTTTCTTT
TRBV4-2	TRBJ2-2	TRBD2	NA	CASSQQPTGGFGGELFF	TGTGCCAGCAGCCAACAGCCAACGGGGGGGTTTGGCGGGGAGCTGTTTTTT
TRBV28	TRBJ1-5	NA	many	CASSFRRGRGQPQHF	TGTGCCAGCAGTTTTCGAAGGGGAAGGGGTCAGCCCCAGCATTTT
TRBV19	TRBJ2-2	TRBD1	many	CASRTPQGAGPVGELFF	TGTGCCAGTAGGACCCCACAGGGGGCAGGTCCTGTCGGGGAGCTGTTTTTT
TRBV19	TRBJ2-7	NA	once	CASSTTVAHEQCF	TGTGCCAGTAGTACCACAGTTGCCCACGAGCAGTGCTTC
TRBV18	TRBJ2-1	NA	few	CASSGSTFGYNEQFF	TGTGCCAGCTCGGGGTCTACCTTTGGATACAATGAGCAGTTCTTC
TRBV12-3/TRBV12-4	TRBJ1-2	TRBD1	once	CASSLQQGTHGYTF	TGTGCCAGCAGTTTACAACAGGGGACCCATGGCTACACCTTC
TRBV11-2	TRBJ2-5	TRBD1	many	CASSLWTQQGETQYF	TGTGCCAGCAGCTTATGGACACAACAGGGGGAGACCCAGTACTTC
TRBV27	TRBJ1-2	NA	few	CASSFGQGRGYTF	TGTGCCAGCAGTTTTGGGCAGGGAAGAGGCTACACCTTC
TRBV25-1	TRBJ2-3	TRBD1	many	CASSGDRGHIDTQYF	TGTGCCAGCAGTGGCGACAGGGGTCACATAGATACGCAGTATTTT
TRBV24-1	TRBJ2-5	NA	many	CATSAYMSSGAMEETQYF	TGTGCCACCAGTGCTTACATGTCGTCCGGGGCTATGGAAGAGACCCAGTACTTC
TRBV12-3/TRBV12-4	TRBJ1-2	NA	many	CASTLVGGYGYTF	TGTGCCAGCACCCTGGTAGGGGGCTATGGCTACACCTTC
TRBV28	TRBJ2-7	NA	many	CASRRLGGANYEQYF	TGTGCCAGCAGGCGACTTGGGGGAGCCAACTACGAGCAGTACTTC
TRBV5-1	TRBJ1-2	NA	many	CASSLSPQGSTIDGYTF	TGCGCCAGCAGCCTATCACCACAGGGATCAACTATAGATGGCTACACCTTC
TRBV19	TRBJ1-2	NA	many	CASSIDRGQLVGYTF	TGTGCCAGTAGTATAGATCGGGGTCAGTTGGTCGGCTACACCTTC
TRBV19	TRBJ2-7	TRBD1	many	CASRRSQGVIYEQYF	TGTGCCAGTAGGAGGAGTCAGGGGGTAATCTACGAGCAGTACTTC
TRBV11-2	TRBJ2-5	NA	many	CASSLEAQEGETQYF	TGTGCCAGCAGCTTAGAGGCCCAGGAGGGAGAGACCCAGTACTTC
TRBV28	TRBJ2-7	NA	NA	CASSLGAGDLNEQYF	TGTGCCAGCAGTCTCGGTGCGGGCGACTTAAATGAGCAGTACTTC
TRBV6-1	TRBJ1-1	NA	NA	CASSGTSFF	TGTGCCAGCAGTGGTACGTCTTTCTTT
TRBV5-1	TRBJ2-7	NA	NA	CASSVSRGEQYF	TGCGCCAGCAGCGTGTCCAGAGGCGAGCAGTACTTC
TRBV6-1	TRBJ2-3	TRBD2	once	CASSRSLAGGGDTQYF	TGTGCCAGCAGTCGCTCTCTAGCGGGAGGGGGAGATACGCAGTATTTT
TRBV12-3/TRBV12-4	TRBJ1-2	NA	many	CASRRGMGRYGYTF	TGTGCCAGCAGGCGTGGCATGGGACGCTATGGCTACACCTTC
TRBV12-3/TRBV12-4	TRBJ1-1	NA	NA	CASSLSTFTEAFF	TGTGCCAGCAGTTTAAGTACTTTCACTGAAGCTTTCTTT
TRBV7-9	TRBJ1-1	NA	many	CAGSLAGQGNTEAFF	TGTGCCGGCAGCTTAGCGGGTCAGGGGAACACTGAAGCTTTCTTT
TRBV6-5	TRBJ1-1	NA	many	CASSYAGDNWNTEAFF	TGTGCCAGCAGTTACGCAGGCGATAATTGGAACACTGAAGCTTTCTTT
TRBV27	TRBJ2-7	TRBD1	many	CASSLYYGTGLYEQYF	TGTGCCAGCAGTTTATACTACGGGACAGGGCTATACGAGCAGTACTTC
TRBV6-1	TRBJ1-5	TRBD1	NA	CASTPSGQGNQPQHF	TGTGCCAGCACCCCATCGGGACAGGGCAATCAGCCCCAGCATTTT
TRBV27	TRBJ2-7	TRBD1	many	CASFPRGQGSYEQYF	TGTGCCAGCTTTCCAAGGGGACAGGGCTCCTACGAGCAGTACTTC
TRBV12-3/TRBV12-4	TRBJ2-4	TRBD1	many	CASSPPGTEGKNIKYF	TGTGCCAGCAGTCCGCCCGGGACAGAGGGCAAAAACATTAAGTACTTC
TRBV6-1	TRBJ1-5	NA	NA	CASSEGQENQPQHF	TGTGCCAGCAGTGAAGGGCAGGAGAATCAGCCCCAGCATTTT
TRBV10-3	TRBJ1-6	NA	once	CAISESQNNSPLHF	TGTGCCATCAGTGAGTCCCAGAATAATTCACCCCTCCACTTT
TRBV6-2/TRBV6-3	TRBJ2-7	TRBD2	NA	CASKGTSGRSYEQYF	TGTGCCAGCAAAGGGACTAGCGGGAGATCCTACGAGCAGTACTTC
TRBV15	TRBJ2-7	TRBD1	NA	CATSRDRQGEQYF	TGTGCCACCAGCAGAGATAGACAGGGAGAGCAGTACTTC